The next 12 T cell receptor beta chains were all read from a single sample in a study of cytomegalovirus exposure and HLA in healthy donors. Use of 60 Vbeta and 13 Jbeta primers characterized the PCR. TCRdb's table, derived via immunoSEQ multiplex PCR, lists solely in-frame clones and lacks some. The sample has 80,000 or so clones, around 78% seen once. Sequenced input: PBMCs. These receptors came from a man aged 40-49 years in good health and CMV-seronegative.

The rearrangement uses TRBV29-1 and TRBJ1-1; D ambiguous. The germline gives CDR1 SQVTM, CDR2 ANQGSEA. Trimming cost V 2 bases and J 3 bases, with 13 bases left between them. This CDR3 is built from 14 residues. CDR3 amino acids: CSVERRVVYTEAFF. CDR3 sequence (DNA): TGCAGCGTTGAAAGACGGGTGGTGTACACTGAAGCTTTCTTT.

V usage is TRBV7-9 and J usage is TRBJ1-1, with D maybe TRBD1 (5 bases). The V end was cut by 2 bases, the J end by 5 bases, with 12 bases between. Per the germline V gene, CDR1 is SEHNR and CDR2 is FQNEAQ (reference sequence). The CDR3 spans 14 residues. CDR3 coding DNA: TGTGCCAGCAGCTTAAGGGGACGGGGGACTGAAGCTTTCTTT. It is translated as CASSLRGRGTEAFF.

CDR3 sequence: CASSLYNNQPQHF. CDR3 nucleotide sequence: TGTGCCAGCAGCTTATATAACAATCAGCCCCAGCATTTT. The V and J genes are TRBV7-3 and TRBJ1-5, with D unclear. The CDR3 is made up of 13 amino acids. Trimming took 2 bases from V and 3 from J, leaving 5 bases between them. CDR1 SGHTA and CDR2 FQGTGA come from the germline V gene.

The rearrangement links TRBV27 to TRBJ2-7; 8 bases align to TRBD1. V dropped 5 bases and J dropped 1; count of bases not matched to a gene: 4. The germline CDR1 and CDR2 sequences are MNHEY and SMNVEV (reference sequence). The CDR3 sequence is 14 residues long. In DNA, the CDR3 is TGTGCCAGCAGTCCCCGGACAGGGTCCTACGAGCAGTACTTC. This sequence encodes CASSPRTGSYEQYF.

With regard to this clone: The junction differs from germline at one of its ends, possibly a read error. The chain joins TRBV9 to TRBJ1-1, with D unresolved. CDR1 is SGDLS and CDR2 is YYNGEE in the germline V gene. The CDR3 extends over 9 amino acids. In DNA form, the CDR3 reads TGTGCCAGCAGCGACGCACGGAGCTTT. As protein: CASSDARSF.

The chain couples TRBV18 to TRBJ2-7; 7 nucleotides agree with TRBD2. The CDR3 totals 15 residues. V lost 2 bases to trimming and J lost 7 bases; unmatched junction nucleotides: 11. Germline loops: CDR1 KGHSH, CDR2 LQKENI. CDR3 DNA: TGTGCCAGCTCACCAAATCGCGGGGGTCCCTGGGAGCAGTACTTC. This gives the protein CASSPNRGGPWEQYF.

J is TRBJ1-4 and V is TRBV7-9, with D perhaps matching TRBD1 (5 bases). The germline V gene has CDR1 SEHNR and CDR2 FQNEAQ (reference sequence). V lost 1 base and J 14 bases, leaving 11 bases between the germline ends. CDR3 length equals 12 residues. Written as DNA, the CDR3 is TGTGCCAGCAGCTTAGTCCAGGGCGGTCTGTTTTTT. Translating it yields CASSLVQGGLFF.

The genes are TRBV5-1 and TRBJ2-5, with a tentative D call TRBD2 (5 bases). Deletions cut 4 bases from V and 1 base from J, with 14 bases between. This CDR3 has 15 amino acids. Germline lookup yields CDR1 SGHRS and CDR2 YFSETQ. The chain's CDR3 is CASSLSLAGQETQYF. The DNA of the CDR3 is TGCGCCAGCAGCCTTTCGCTAGCCGGCCAAGAGACCCAGTACTTC.

The rearrangement uses TRBV6-1 and TRBJ2-3, with D perhaps matching TRBD2 (7 bases). Trimming cost V 6 bases and J 4 bases, with 14 bases left between them. The CDR3 is 14 residues long. Germline loops: CDR1 MNHNS, CDR2 SASEGT. CDR3 nucleotide sequence: TGTGCCAGCAGGCCGCGGGGGCATGCAGATACGCAGTATTTT. Translation: CASRPRGHADTQYF.

The chain couples TRBV9 to TRBJ2-5, with D possibly being TRBD2 (5 bases). V lost 4 bases and J lost 0, with 7 bases in between. CDR1 and CDR2 (germline): SGDLS, YYNGEE. The CDR3 spans 13 residues. The DNA for the CDR3 is TGTGCCAGCAGCAGGCGGGACCAAGAGACCCAGTACTTC. Its protein is CASSRRDQETQYF. Looking up the rest from reference TRBV9 and TRBJ2-5 gives the full variable domain: DSGVTQTPKHLITATGQRVTLRCSPRSGDLSVYWYQQSLDQGLQFLIQYYNGEERAKGNILERFSAQQFPDLHSELNLSSLELGDSALYFCASSRRDQETQYFGPGTRLLVL.

The genes are TRBV30 and TRBJ1-3; possibly TRBD1 for D (6 bases). The CDR3 is 16 amino acids. Trimming took 4 bases from V and 2 from J, leaving 18 bases between them. Looked up from germline, CDR1 is GTSNPN and CDR2 is SVGIG (reference sequence). DNA for the CDR3: TGTGCCTGGATCCGGGGGGGGGCAGAAACTGGAAACACCATATATTTT. Its translation is CAWIRGGAETGNTIYF.

Concerning this clone: Other DNA sequences in the same sample also yield this CDR3. V gene TRBV7-2 combines with J gene TRBJ2-1; 8 bases fit TRBD2. Trimming cost V 4 bases and J 8 bases; bases outside gene matches: 13. Looked up from germline, CDR1 is SGHTA and CDR2 is FQGNSA. The CDR3 runs 16 residues. This CDR3 reads CASSSQGTGGWDEQFF. Here the CDR3 DNA reads TGTGCCAGCAGCTCCCAGGGGACGGGGGGGTGGGATGAGCAGTTCTTC.